The 3 T cell receptor beta chains below come from one sample, sequenced in a study of shared clonotypes between healthy human individuals. Assay: immunoSEQ multiplex PCR; the TCRdb copy retains only in-frame clones and omits some. The data contain approximately 1.5 million clones, approximately 98.5% of them singletons. The sequenced material came from naive CD4+ T cells sorted from blood. Stated subset: CD45RA+ positively selected. The receptors derive from a man aged 30-40 years in good health.

As concerns this clone: Other nucleotide sequences from this sample produce the same CDR3. V usage is TRBV20-1 and J usage is TRBJ2-1; the D gene is possibly TRBD2 (5 bases). Trimming pared 5 bases from V and 4 bases from J, leaving 6 bases between. Germline values: CDR1 DFQATT, CDR2 SNEGSKA (reference sequence). The CDR3 spans 11 residues. The CDR3 bases are TGCAGTGCTCGGGAATACAATGAGCAGTTCTTC. This encodes CSAREYNEQFF.

The chain recombines TRBV7-9 with TRBJ2-2; TRBD1 agrees at 8 bases. The germline V gene encodes CDR1 SEHNR and CDR2 FQNEAQ (reference sequence). The CDR3 is 16 amino acids. With 5 bases clipped from V and 3 bases from J, the junction kept 8 bases outside the gene matches. The CDR3 nucleotides read TGTGCCAGCAGCCAAACAGGGGGAAGGGACACCGGGGAGCTGTTTTTT. Protein product: CASSQTGGRDTGELFF.

This chain links TRBV11-2 with TRBJ2-7; possible D gene TRBD1, 5 bases. The CDR3 runs 14 residues. V lost 2 bases and J lost 2, with 10 bases in between. In germline, CDR1 is SGHAT, CDR2 FQNNGV. The CDR3 spells CASSLQGIPYEQYF. DNA of the CDR3: TGTGCCAGCAGCTTACAGGGAATCCCCTACGAGCAGTACTTC.